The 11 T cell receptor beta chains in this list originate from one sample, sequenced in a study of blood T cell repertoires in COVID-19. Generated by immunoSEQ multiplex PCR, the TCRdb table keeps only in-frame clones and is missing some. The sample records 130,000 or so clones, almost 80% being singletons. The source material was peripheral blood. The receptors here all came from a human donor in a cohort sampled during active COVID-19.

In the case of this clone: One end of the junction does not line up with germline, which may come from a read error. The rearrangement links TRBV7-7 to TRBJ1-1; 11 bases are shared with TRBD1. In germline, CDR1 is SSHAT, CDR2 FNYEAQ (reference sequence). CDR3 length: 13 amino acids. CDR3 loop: CASSRDRGTEAFF. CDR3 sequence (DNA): TGTGCTAGCAGCCGGGACAGGGGGACTGAAGCTTTCTTT.

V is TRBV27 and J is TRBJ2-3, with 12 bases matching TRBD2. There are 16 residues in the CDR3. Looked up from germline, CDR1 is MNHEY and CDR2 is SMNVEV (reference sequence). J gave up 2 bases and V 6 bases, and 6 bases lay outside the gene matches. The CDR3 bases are TGTGCCAGCAGGGGGACTAGCGGGTATTACACAGATACGCAGTATTTT. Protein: CASRGTSGYYTDTQYF.

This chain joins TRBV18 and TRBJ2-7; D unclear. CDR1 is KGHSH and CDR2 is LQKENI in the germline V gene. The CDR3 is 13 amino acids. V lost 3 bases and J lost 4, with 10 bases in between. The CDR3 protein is CASSPSARYEQYF. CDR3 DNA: TGTGCCAGCTCACCTTCAGCGAGATACGAGCAGTACTTC.

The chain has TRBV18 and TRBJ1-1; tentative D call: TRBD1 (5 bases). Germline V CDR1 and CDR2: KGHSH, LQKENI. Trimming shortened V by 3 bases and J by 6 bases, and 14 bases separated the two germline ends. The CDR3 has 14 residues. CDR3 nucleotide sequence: TGTGCCAGCTCACCCCTCCAGACAGCATCTGAAGCTTTCTTT. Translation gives CASSPLQTASEAFF.

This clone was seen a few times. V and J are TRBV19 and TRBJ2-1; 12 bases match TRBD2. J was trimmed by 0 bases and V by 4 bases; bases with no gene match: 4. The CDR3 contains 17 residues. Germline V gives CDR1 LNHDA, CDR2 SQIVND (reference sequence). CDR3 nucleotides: TGTGCCAGTAGTAAGGGACTAGCGGGTAGCTCCTACAATGAGCAGTTCTTC. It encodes CASSKGLAGSSYNEQFF.

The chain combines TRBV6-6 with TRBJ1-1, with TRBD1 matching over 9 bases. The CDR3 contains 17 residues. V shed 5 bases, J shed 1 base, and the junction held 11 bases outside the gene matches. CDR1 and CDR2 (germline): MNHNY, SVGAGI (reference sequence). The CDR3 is CASSPQQGAGGNTEAFF. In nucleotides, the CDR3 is TGTGCCAGCAGTCCGCAACAGGGGGCGGGGGGGAACACTGAAGCTTTCTTT.

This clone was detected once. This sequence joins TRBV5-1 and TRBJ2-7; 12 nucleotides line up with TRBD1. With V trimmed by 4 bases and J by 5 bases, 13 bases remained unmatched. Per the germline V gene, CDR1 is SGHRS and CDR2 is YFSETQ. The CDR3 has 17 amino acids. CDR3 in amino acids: CASSRSPPGQGANEQYF. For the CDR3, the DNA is TGCGCCAGCAGCAGAAGCCCCCCGGGACAGGGGGCCAACGAGCAGTACTTC.

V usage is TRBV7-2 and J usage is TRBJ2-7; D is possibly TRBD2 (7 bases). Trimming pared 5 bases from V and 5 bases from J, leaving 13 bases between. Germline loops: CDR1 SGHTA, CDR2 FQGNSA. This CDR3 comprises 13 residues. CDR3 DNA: TGTGCCAGCAGCGTGGGGGGGCTAAACGAGCAGTACTTC. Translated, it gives CASSVGGLNEQYF.

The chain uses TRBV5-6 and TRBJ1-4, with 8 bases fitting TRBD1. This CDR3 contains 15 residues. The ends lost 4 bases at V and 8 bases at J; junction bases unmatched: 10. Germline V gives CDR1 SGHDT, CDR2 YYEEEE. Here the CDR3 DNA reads TGTGCCAGCAGCCCGTCAGGGGGCTTGGGAGAAAAACTGTTTTTT. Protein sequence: CASSPSGGLGEKLFF. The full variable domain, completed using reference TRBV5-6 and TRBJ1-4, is DAGVTQSPTHLIKTRGQQVTLRCSPKSGHDTVSWYQQALGQGPQFIFQYYEEEERQRGNFPDRFSGHQFPNYSSELNVNALLLGDSALYLCASSPSGGLGEKLFFGSGTQLSVL.

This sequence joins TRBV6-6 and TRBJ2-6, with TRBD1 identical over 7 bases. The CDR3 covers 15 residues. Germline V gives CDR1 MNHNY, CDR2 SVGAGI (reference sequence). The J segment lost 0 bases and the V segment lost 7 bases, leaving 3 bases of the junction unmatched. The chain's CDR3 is CASTGQSSGANVLTF. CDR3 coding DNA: TGTGCCAGCACGGGACAGAGCTCTGGGGCCAACGTCCTGACTTTC.

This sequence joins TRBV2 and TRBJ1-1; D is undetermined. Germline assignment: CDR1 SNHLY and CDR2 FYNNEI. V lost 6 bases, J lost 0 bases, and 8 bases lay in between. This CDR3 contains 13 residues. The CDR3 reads CASSLLLNTEAFF. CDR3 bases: TGTGCCAGCAGCCTACTCTTGAACACTGAAGCTTTCTTT. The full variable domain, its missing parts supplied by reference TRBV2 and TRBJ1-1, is EPEVTQTPSHQVTQMGQEVILRCVPISNHLYFYWYRQILGQKVEFLVSFYNNEISEKSEIFDDQFSVERPDGSNFTLKIRSTKLEDSAMYFCASSLLLNTEAFFGQGTRLTVV.